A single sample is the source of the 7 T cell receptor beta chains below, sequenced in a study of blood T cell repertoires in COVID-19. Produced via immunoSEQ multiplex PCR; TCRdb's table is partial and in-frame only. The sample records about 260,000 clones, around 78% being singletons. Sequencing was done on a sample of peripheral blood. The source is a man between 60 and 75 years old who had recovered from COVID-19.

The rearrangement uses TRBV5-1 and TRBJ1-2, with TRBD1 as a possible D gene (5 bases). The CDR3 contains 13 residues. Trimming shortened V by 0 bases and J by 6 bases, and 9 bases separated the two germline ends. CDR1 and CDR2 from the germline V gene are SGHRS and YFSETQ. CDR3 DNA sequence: TGCGCCAGCAGCTTGGAAGGGGAGGATGGCTACACCTTC. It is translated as CASSLEGEDGYTF.

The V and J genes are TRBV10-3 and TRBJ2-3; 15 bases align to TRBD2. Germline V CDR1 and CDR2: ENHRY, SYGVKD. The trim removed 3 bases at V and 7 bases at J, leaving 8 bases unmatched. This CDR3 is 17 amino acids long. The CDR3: CAISDYGLAGGPNTQYF. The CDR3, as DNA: TGTGCCATCAGTGATTACGGACTAGCGGGGGGGCCGAATACGCAGTATTTT.

This chain's CDR3 is CASKGSGKSTDTQYF. CDR3 in DNA: TGTGCCAGTAAAGGATCAGGGAAAAGCACAGATACGCAGTATTTT. This chain uses TRBV19 with TRBJ2-3; tentative D call: TRBD1 (5 bases). V lost 7 bases to trimming and J lost 0 bases, with 14 bases between them. Germline lookup yields CDR1 LNHDA and CDR2 SQIVND (reference sequence). This CDR3 is 15 amino acids long.

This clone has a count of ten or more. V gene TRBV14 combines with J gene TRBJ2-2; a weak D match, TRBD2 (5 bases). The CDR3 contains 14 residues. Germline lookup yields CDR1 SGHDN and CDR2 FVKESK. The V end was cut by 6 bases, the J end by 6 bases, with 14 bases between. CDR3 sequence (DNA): TGTGCCAGCAGGGCAGGACTTTTCCCCGGGGAGCTGTTTTTT. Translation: CASRAGLFPGELFF.

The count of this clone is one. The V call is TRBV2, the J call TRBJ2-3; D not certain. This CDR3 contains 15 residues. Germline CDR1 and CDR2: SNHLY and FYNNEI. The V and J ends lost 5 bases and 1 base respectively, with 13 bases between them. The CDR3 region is CASSRDSLGTDTQYF. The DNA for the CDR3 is TGTGCCAGCAGTCGCGATAGCCTGGGCACAGATACGCAGTATTTT.

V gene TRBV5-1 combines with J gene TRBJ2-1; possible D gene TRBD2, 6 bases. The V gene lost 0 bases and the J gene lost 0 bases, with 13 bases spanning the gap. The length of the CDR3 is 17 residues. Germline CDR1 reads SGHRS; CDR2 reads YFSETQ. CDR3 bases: TGCGCCAGCAGCTTGGGAAGCGGGTCTAGCTCCTACAATGAGCAGTTCTTC. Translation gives CASSLGSGSSSYNEQFF. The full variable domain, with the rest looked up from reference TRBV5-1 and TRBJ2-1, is KAGVTQTPRYLIKTRGQQVTLSCSPISGHRSVSWYQQTPGQGLQFLFEYFSETQRNKGNFPGRFSGRQFSNSRSEMNVSTLELGDSALYLCASSLGSGSSSYNEQFFGPGTRLTVL.

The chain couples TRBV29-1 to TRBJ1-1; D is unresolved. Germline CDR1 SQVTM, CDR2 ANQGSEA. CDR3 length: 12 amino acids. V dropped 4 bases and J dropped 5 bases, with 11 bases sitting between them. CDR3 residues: CSVGAAGTEAFF. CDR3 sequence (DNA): TGCAGCGTTGGGGCAGCGGGGACTGAAGCTTTCTTT.